This TCR beta chain emerged from a study of blood T cell repertoires in COVID-19. TCRdb's table, derived via immunoSEQ multiplex PCR, lists solely in-frame clones and lacks some. Of about 240,000 clones listed, approximately 90% are singletons. V lost 8 bases and J lost 1, with 11 bases in between. The CDR3 runs 13 residues. The germline V gene has CDR1 LNHDA and CDR2 SQIVND (reference sequence). Source material: peripheral blood. The chain carries TRBV19 and TRBJ1-1; the D gene is possibly TRBD1 (6 bases). The clonotype originates from a woman in her thirties or forties who had recovered from COVID-19. DNA of the CDR3: TGTGCCAGTGGCAGGGGCAGGAACACTGAAGCTTTCTTT. Residues: CASGRGRNTEAFF.